A selection of T cell receptor beta chains follows, all from one sample in a study of blood T cell repertoires in COVID-19. Measured with immunoSEQ multiplex PCR; TCRdb has only the in-frame clones, and not every one. Of about 130,000 clones detected, roughly 89% appear once; the ten largest clones hold less than 5.5%. Sequenced input: peripheral blood. The origin of the receptors is a man between 60 and 70 years old with COVID-19, enrolled during active disease. CDR3s include the opening cysteine and the closing phenylalanine or tryptophan. Fields, in order: J gene, V gene, clone size, D gene, CDR3 protein, CDR3 DNA. D genes are given only for firm matches. Clone size appears in some rows only: once, few, many, or a class for an expanded clone.

TRBJ2-5 TRBV7-3 - - CASAYGQGETQYF TGTGCCAGCGCGTATGGGCAGGGAGAGACCCAGTACTTC
TRBJ1-2 TRBV27 - - CASSLVAQGYGYTF TGTGCCAGCAGTTTGGTAGCCCAGGGCTATGGCTACACCTTC
TRBJ1-5 TRBV19 - TRBD1 CASSSTGGRQPQHF TGTGCCAGTAGCTCTACAGGGGGCCGTCAGCCCCAGCATTTT
TRBJ1-4 TRBV19 once TRBD1 CASSAWTGDNEKLFF TGTGCCAGTAGTGCCTGGACAGGTGATAATGAAAAACTGTTTTTT
TRBJ1-2 TRBV7-8 - - CASSYTRDNGYTF TGTGCCAGCAGCTATACACGGGACAATGGCTACACCTTC
TRBJ1-6 TRBV5-6 once - CASSLGPASSPLHF TGTGCCAGCAGCCTTGGGCCGGCAAGTTCACCCCTCCACTTT
TRBJ1-1 TRBV19 - TRBD1 CASRERTGGTEAFF TGTGCCAGTAGAGAGAGGACAGGGGGCACTGAAGCTTTCTTT
TRBJ2-1 TRBV5-1 - - CASSSAGQMGNEQFF TGCGCCAGCAGCTCTGCCGGACAGATGGGTAATGAGCAGTTCTTC
TRBJ2-5 TRBV5-5 - - CASSLDSPYQETQYF TGTGCCAGCAGCTTGGACAGTCCCTACCAAGAGACCCAGTACTTC
TRBJ1-2 TRBV7-6 - TRBD1 CASSSMTGGASGYTF TGTGCCAGCAGCAGCATGACAGGGGGCGCGAGTGGCTACACCTTC
TRBJ2-2 TRBV9 - TRBD2 CASHRGSGVHGELFF TGTGCGAGCCACCGGGGTAGCGGGGTTCACGGGGAGCTGTTTTTT
TRBJ2-2 TRBV5-6 - TRBD1 CASSRRQGAAGELFF TGTGCCAGCAGCCGTAGGCAGGGGGCGGCCGGGGAGCTGTTTTTT
TRBJ1-5 TRBV7-6 - - CASSSSGGASNQPQHF TGTGCCAGCAGCTCATCGGGGGGGGCAAGCAATCAGCCCCAGCATTTT
TRBJ1-2 TRBV9 - TRBD1 CASSGGQATNYGYTF TGTGCCAGCAGCGGGGGACAGGCTACCAACTATGGCTACACCTTC
TRBJ1-5 TRBV7-6 - - CASSLAGATGKGQPQHF TGTGCCAGCAGCTTAGCAGGGGCCACAGGGAAGGGTCAGCCCCAGCATTTT
TRBJ2-1 TRBV21-1 few - CASKRERANYNEQFF TGTGCCAGCAAGAGGGAGCGGGCGAATTACAATGAGCAGTTCTTC
TRBJ2-5 TRBV25-1 - - CASSGWPGTLEGETQYF TGTGCCAGCAGTGGGTGGCCTGGAACCTTGGAGGGCGAGACCCAGTACTTC
TRBJ2-7 TRBV28 - TRBD1 CASSGWDRGREQYF TGTGCCAGCAGTGGCTGGGACAGGGGGCGCGAGCAGTACTTC
TRBJ2-5 TRBV5-1 - - CASSLGADITGTQYF TGCGCCAGCAGCTTGGGAGCCGACATCACAGGGACCCAGTACTTC
TRBJ1-2 TRBV2 - - CASSEGGRGSYGYTF TGTGCCAGCAGTGAAGGTGGCAGGGGTTCCTATGGCTACACCTTC
TRBJ1-1 TRBV6-5 - TRBD1 CASSTRTGGTEAFF TGTGCCAGCAGTACCCGGACAGGGGGGACTGAAGCTTTCTTT
TRBJ2-3 TRBV19 once TRBD1 CASSRTGGTDTQYF TGTGCCAGTAGCCGGACAGGAGGCACAGATACGCAGTATTTT
TRBJ1-2 TRBV6-5 - - CASARGSSNYGYTF TGTGCCAGCGCCAGGGGTTCGTCTAACTATGGCTACACCTTC
TRBJ2-7 TRBV19 - TRBD1 CASTPTPPRDREHEQYF TGTGCCAGTACCCCGACCCCCCCCCGGGACAGGGAGCACGAGCAGTACTTC
TRBJ1-2 TRBV5-1 - - CASSLTANYGYTF TGCGCCAGCAGCTTGACAGCTAACTATGGCTACACCTTC
TRBJ2-2 TRBV7-6 - - CASIGQNTGELFF TGTGCCAGCATAGGACAGAACACCGGGGAGCTGTTTTTT
TRBJ1-1 TRBV18 - - CASSPGGSLSTEAFF TGTGCCAGCTCACCAGGAGGGTCCCTGAGCACTGAAGCTTTCTTT
TRBJ1-6 TRBV6-2/TRBV6-3 - TRBD1 CASSYSIPGGYNSPLHF TGTGCCAGCAGTTACTCGATTCCAGGGGGCTATAATTCACCCCTCCACTTT
TRBJ1-1 TRBV9 - - CASSVAPSNTEAFF TGTGCCAGCAGCGTAGCTCCGTCGAACACTGAAGCTTTCTTT
TRBJ1-3 TRBV11-2 - - CASSLGLGLNSGNTIYF TGTGCCAGCAGCTTAGGGTTAGGACTGAACTCTGGAAACACCATATATTTT
TRBJ1-6 TRBV30 - TRBD1 CAWSFGQGRDSPLHF TGTGCCTGGAGTTTTGGACAGGGGAGAGATTCACCCCTCCACTTT
TRBJ2-3 TRBV15 - - CATSRDRGASTDTQYF TGTGCCACCAGCAGAGATCGTGGGGCTAGCACAGATACGCAGTATTTT
TRBJ1-2 TRBV5-1 - - CASSLDAAAVYGYTF TGCGCCAGCAGCTTGGACGCCGCGGCGGTCTATGGCTACACCTTC
TRBJ2-2 TRBV9 - - CASSVALAVNTGELFF TGTGCCAGCAGCGTAGCACTAGCCGTTAACACCGGGGAGCTGTTTTTT
TRBJ2-1 TRBV11-2 - TRBD2 CASSVGLAGGQNEQFF TGTGCCAGCAGCGTGGGACTAGCGGGGGGGCAAAATGAGCAGTTCTTC
TRBJ2-2 TRBV7-2 - TRBD2 CASIHSGGNTGELFF TGTGCCAGCATACATAGCGGGGGGAACACCGGGGAGCTGTTTTTT